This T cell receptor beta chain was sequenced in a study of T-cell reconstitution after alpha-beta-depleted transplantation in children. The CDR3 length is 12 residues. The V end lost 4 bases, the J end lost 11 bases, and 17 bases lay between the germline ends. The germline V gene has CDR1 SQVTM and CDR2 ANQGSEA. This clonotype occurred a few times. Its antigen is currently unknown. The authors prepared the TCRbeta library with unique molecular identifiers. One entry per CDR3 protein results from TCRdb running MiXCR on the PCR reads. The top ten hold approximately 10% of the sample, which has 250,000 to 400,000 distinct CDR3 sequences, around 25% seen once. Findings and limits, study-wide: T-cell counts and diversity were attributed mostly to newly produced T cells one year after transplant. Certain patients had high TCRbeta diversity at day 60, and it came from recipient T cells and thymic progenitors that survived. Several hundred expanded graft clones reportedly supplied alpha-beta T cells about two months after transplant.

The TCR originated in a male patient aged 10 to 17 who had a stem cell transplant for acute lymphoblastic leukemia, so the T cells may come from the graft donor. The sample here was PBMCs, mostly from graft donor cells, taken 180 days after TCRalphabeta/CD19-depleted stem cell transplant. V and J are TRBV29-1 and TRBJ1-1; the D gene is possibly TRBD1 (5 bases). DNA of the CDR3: TGCAGCGTTGGAGAGGTTGGGACCGGTGCTTTCTTT. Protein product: CSVGEVGTGAFF.